This TCR beta chain stems from a study of vaccination effects on CD4 cells after COVID-19. Study results and limitations: Convalescent patients were scarce, and early post-infection timepoints were absent.

Before sequencing, viral peptide pools were used by the ViraFEST assay to expand antigen-specific CD4+ T cells. Cultured cells yielded isolated CD4+ T cells after nine to ten days. PCR confirmed that the person was infected with SARS-CoV-2 between March and December 2020. Around 2.2 million PBMC were seeded per well and grown in the presence of roughly 11 IU/ml IL-2 and about 10 ug/ml peptides. Both day 3 and day 7 saw half the medium replaced with IL-2 medium. Germline V gene data show CDR1 as MNHEY and CDR2 as SVGEGT. This CDR3 contains 15 residues. J gave up 7 bases and V 1 base, and 6 bases lay outside the gene matches. Notes on this clone: Its antigen is still unknown.

Only in-frame clones appear in the TCRdb table, and some are missing; sequencing was by immunoSEQ multiplex PCR. Counted here are about 45,000 clones, about three quarters occurring once; the ten biggest clones make up less than 30%. V is TRBV6-2 or TRBV6-3 and J is TRBJ2-1; the match to TRBD1 covers 8 bases. This TCR was sampled from a human donor who had a prior SARS-CoV-2 infection. The source material was CD4+ T cells from PBMCs cultured with a peptide pool, sampled before COVID-19 vaccination. CDR3 DNA: TGTGCCAGCAGTTACTTGGACAGGGACCGTAATGAGCAGTTCTTC. It is translated as CASSYLDRDRNEQFF.